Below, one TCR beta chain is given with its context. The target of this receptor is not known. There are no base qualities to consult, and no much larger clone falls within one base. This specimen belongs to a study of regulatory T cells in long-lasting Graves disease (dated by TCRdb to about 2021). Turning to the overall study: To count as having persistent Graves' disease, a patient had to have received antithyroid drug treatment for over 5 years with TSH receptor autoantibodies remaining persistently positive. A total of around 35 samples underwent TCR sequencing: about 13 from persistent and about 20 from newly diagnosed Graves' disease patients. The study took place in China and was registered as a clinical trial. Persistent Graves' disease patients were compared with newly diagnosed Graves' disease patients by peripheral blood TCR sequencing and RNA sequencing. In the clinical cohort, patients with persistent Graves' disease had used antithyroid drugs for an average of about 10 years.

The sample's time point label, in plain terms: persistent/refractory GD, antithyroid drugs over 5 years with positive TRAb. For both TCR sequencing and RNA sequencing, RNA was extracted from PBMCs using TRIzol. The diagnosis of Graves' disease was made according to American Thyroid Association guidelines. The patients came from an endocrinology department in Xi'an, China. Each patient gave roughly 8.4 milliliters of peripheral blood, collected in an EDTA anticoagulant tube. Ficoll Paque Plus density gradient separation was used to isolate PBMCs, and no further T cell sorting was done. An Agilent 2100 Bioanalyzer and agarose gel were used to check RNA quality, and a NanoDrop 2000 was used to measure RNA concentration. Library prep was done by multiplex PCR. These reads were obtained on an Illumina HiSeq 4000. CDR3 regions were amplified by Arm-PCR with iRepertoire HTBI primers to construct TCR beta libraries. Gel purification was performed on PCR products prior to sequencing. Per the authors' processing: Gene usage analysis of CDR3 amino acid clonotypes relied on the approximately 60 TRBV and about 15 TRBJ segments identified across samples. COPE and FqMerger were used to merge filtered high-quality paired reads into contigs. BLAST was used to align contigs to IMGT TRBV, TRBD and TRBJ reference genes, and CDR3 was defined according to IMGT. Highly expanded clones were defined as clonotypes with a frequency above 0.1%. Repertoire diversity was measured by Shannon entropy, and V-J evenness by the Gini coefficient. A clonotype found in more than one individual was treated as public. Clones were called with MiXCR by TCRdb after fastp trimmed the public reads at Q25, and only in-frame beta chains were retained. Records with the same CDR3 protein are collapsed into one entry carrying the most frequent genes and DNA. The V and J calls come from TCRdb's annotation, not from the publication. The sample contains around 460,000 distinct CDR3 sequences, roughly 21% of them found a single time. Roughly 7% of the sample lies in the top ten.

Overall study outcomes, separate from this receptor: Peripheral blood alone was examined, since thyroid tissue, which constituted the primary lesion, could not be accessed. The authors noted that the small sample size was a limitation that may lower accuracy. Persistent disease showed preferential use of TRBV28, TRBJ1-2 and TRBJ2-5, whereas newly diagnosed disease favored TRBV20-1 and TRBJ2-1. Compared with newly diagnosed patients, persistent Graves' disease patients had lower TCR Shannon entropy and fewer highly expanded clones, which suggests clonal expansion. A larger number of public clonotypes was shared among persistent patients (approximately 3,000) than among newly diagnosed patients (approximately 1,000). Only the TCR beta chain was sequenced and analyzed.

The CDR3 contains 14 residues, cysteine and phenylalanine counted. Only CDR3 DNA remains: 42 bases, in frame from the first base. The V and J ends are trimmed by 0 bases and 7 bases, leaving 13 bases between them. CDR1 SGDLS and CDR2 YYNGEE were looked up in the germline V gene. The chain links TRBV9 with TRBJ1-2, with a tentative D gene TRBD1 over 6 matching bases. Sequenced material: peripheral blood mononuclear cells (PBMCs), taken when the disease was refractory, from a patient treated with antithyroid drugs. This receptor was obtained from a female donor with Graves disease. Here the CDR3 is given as CASSVDGRGSGYTF. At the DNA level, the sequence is TGTGCCAGCAGCGTAGACGGCAGGGGAAGTGGCTACACCTTC.